The T cell receptor (beta chain) described here comes from a study of blood T cell repertoires in COVID-19. Background on the study: The origin of the acute and convalescent COVID-19 samples was the United States, Italy and Spain.

Across roughly 25 US areas, participants ranged in age from about 18 to 100 years. Self-reported history from a screening survey and questionnaire set each donor's cohort. V gave up 0 bases and J gave up 10 bases, with 13 bases separating them. The CDR3 covers 15 residues. The germline V gene encodes CDR1 MNHEY and CDR2 SVGAGI. Measured with immunoSEQ multiplex PCR; TCRdb has only the in-frame clones, and not every one. The sample lists some 170,000 clones, about 90% occurring once. The specimen sequenced was PBMCs or T cells enriched from blood (not recorded which). The TCR originated in a human donor with acute COVID-19. The donor label of this sample is uncertain. This chain joins TRBV6-5 and TRBJ1-6; D not certain. The CDR3 nucleotides are TGTGCCAGCAGTTACTCGACGGTTGCGGAATCACCCCTCCACTTT. It is translated as CASSYSTVAESPLHF.